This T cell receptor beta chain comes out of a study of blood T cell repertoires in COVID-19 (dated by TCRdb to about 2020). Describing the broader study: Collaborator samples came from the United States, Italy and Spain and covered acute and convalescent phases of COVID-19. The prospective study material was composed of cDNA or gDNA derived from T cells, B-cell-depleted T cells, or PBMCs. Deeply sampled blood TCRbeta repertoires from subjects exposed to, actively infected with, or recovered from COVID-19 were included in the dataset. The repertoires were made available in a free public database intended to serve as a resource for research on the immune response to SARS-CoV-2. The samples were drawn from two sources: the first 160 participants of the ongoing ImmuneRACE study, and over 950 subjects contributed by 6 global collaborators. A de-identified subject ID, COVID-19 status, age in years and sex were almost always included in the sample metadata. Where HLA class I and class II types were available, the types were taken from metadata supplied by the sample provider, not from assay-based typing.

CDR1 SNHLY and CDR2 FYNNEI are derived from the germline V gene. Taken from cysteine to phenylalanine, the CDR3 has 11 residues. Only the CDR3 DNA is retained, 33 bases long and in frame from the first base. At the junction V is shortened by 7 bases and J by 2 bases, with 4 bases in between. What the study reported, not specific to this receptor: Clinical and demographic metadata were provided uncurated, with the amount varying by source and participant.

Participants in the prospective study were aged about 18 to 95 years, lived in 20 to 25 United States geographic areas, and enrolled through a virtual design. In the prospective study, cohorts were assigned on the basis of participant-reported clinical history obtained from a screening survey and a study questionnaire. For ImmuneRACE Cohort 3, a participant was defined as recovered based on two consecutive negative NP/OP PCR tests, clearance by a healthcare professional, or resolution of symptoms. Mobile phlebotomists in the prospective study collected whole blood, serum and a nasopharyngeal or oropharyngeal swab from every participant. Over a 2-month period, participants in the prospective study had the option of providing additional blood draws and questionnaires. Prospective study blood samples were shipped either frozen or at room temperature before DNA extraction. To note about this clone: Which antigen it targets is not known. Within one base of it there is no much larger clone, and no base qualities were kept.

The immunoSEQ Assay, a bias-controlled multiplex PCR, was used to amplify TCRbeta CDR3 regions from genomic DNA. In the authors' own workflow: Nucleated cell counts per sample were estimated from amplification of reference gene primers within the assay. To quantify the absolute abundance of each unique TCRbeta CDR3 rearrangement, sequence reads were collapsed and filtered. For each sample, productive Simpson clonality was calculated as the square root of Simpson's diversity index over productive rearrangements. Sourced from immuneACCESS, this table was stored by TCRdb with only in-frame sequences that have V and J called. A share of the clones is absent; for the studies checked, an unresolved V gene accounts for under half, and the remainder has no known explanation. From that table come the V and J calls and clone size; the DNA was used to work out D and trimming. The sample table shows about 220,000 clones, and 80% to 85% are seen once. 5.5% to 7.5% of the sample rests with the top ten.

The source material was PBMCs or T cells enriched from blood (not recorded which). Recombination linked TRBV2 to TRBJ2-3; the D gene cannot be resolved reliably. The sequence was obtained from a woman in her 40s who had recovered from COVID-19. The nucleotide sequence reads TGTGCCAGCACCTTCACAGATACGCAGTATTTT. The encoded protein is CASTFTDTQYF.